A single sample is the source of the 5 T cell receptor beta chains below, sequenced in a study of cytomegalovirus exposure and HLA in healthy donors. A multiplex PCR was run with 60 Vbeta primers and 13 Jbeta primers. Repertoires were generated with immunoSEQ multiplex PCR, while TCRdb's copy carries only in-frame clones and drops some. The sample lists under 200,000 clones, 65% to 85% seen once, with approximately 3% in the top ten. The specimen sequenced was PBMCs. The receptors derive from a woman in her forties or fifties in good health and CMV-seropositive.

The chain employs TRBV5-1 and TRBJ2-1, with 9 bases matching TRBD2. The CDR3 contains 16 residues. The J segment lost 2 bases and the V segment lost 4 bases, leaving 7 bases of the junction unmatched. Germline V gives CDR1 SGHRS, CDR2 YFSETQ. The DNA of the CDR3 is TGCGCCAGCAGCCCTCCTAGCGGGGCGCCCTACAATGAGCAGTTCTTC. Protein: CASSPPSGAPYNEQFF.

This rearrangement joins TRBV5-1 to TRBJ2-1; TRBD1 might be the D (5 bases). The CDR3 has 14 amino acids. Trimming stripped 7 bases from V and 2 bases from J, with 13 bases between. Germline CDR1 SGHRS, CDR2 YFSETQ. CDR3 nucleotides: TGCGCCAGCGCCGCACAGGTAACCTACAATGAGCAGTTCTTC. Its protein is CASAAQVTYNEQFF.

Turning to this clone: The CDR3 does not close with the conserved phenylalanine or tryptophan, likely indicating a read error. The rearrangement joins TRBV15 to TRBJ2-7; D is unresolved. V gave up 0 bases and J gave up 3 bases, with 6 bases separating them. Germline CDR1 LNHNV, CDR2 YYDKDF (reference sequence). This CDR3 comprises 13 residues. As DNA, the CDR3 is TGTGCCACCAGCAGAGACCGAGGCTACGAGCAGTACCTC. Protein: CATSRDRGYEQYL.

This chain joins TRBV6-1 and TRBJ1-1; D call uncertain. V was pared by 6 bases and J by 6 bases, with 17 bases between. This CDR3 region has 14 residues. Germline CDR1 is MNHNS and CDR2 is SASEGT. CDR3 protein: CASSPSQRLSEAFF. CDR3 coding DNA: TGTGCCAGCAGCCCCTCTCAGAGACTCTCTGAAGCTTTCTTT.

In its sample, this clone was seen a few times. The V call is TRBV7-9, the J call TRBJ2-5; the D gene is possibly TRBD1 (6 bases). Germline V gene lookup returns CDR1 SEHNR and CDR2 FQNEAQ (reference sequence). The CDR3 is made up of 15 amino acids. The V gene lost 1 base and the J gene lost 4 bases, with 13 bases spanning the gap. This CDR3 reads CASSLDRAFGETQYF. CDR3 DNA: TGTGCCAGCAGCTTAGACAGGGCGTTTGGAGAGACCCAGTACTTC.